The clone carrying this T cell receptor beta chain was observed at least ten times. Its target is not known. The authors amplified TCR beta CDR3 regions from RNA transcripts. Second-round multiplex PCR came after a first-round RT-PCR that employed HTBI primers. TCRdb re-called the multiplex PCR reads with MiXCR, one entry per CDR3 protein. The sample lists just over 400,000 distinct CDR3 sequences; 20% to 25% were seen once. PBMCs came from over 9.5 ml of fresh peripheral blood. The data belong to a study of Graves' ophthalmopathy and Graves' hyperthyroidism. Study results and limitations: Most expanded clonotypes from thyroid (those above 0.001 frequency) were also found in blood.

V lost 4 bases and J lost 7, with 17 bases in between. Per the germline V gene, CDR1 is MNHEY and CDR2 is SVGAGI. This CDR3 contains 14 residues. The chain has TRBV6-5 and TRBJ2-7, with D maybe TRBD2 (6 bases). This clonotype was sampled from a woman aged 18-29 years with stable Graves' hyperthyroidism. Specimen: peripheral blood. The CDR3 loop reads CASSSTSSRGEQYF. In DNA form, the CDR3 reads TGTGCCAGCAGTTCCACTAGCTCCCGGGGAGAGCAGTACTTC.